This entry lists 16 T cell receptor beta chains sequenced from one sample in a study of blood T cells in healthy people across ages. The use of a sample-barcoded 5' primer and a J-beta primer mix characterized a second PCR of roughly 7 to 11 cycles. One entry per CDR3 protein results from TCRdb running MiXCR on the 5' RACE reads. The sample lists just under 900,000 distinct CDR3 sequences; around 28% were seen once. The sequenced material came from blood. The receptors derive from a woman of 80 years or more in good health.

In this sample, this clonotype turned up many times. The DNA of the CDR3 is TGTGCCAGCAGTTACTCGGGACTGCCCTACGAGCAGTACTTC. Translation gives CASSYSGLPYEQYF. The J gene is TRBJ2-7, the V gene TRBV6-2 or TRBV6-3; the D gene is possibly TRBD2 (6 bases). V was pared by 0 bases and J by 2 bases, with 8 bases between. Germline loops: CDR1 MNHEY, CDR2 SVGEGT. The CDR3 runs 14 residues.

The chain uses TRBV7-9 and TRBJ1-6; 7 nucleotides agree with TRBD1. Germline CDR1 and CDR2: SEHNR and FQNEAQ (reference sequence). The CDR3 consists of 14 residues. V shed 4 bases and J 9 bases; nucleotides not matched to a gene: 6. The CDR3 DNA follows: TGTGCCAGCAGCTCGCAGGGGGAAGGTTCACCCCTCCACTTT. Translated, it gives CASSSQGEGSPLHF.

This chain uses TRBV12-3 or TRBV12-4 with TRBJ2-2; 8 bases map to TRBD1. The V segment lost 8 bases and the J segment 4 bases; nucleotides outside the gene matches: 9. This CDR3 has 15 amino acids. CDR3 bases: TGTGCCAGCGGCATGGACAGGGCGGGCACCGGGGAGCTGTTTTTT. It encodes CASGMDRAGTGELFF.

J is TRBJ1-1 and V is TRBV4-2; 9 nucleotides match TRBD1. CDR3 length equals 17 residues. CDR1 and CDR2 from the germline V gene are LGHNA and YNFKEQ. The junction had 18 bases not matched to a gene; V was cut back by 3 bases and J by 10 bases. CDR3 sequence (DNA): TGTGCCAGCAGCCAGGAGTCACAGGGGGCTCTATCATTTCGAGCTTTCTTT. Its translation: CASSQESQGALSFRAFF.

This clonotype appeared a few times. This chain links TRBV4-1 with TRBJ2-4; D is possibly TRBD1 (5 bases). Germline CDR1 is MGHRA and CDR2 is YSYEKL. The germline V and J ends were trimmed by 3 bases and 3 bases, with 15 bases remaining between them. This CDR3 region has 16 residues. In DNA form, the CDR3 reads TGCGCCAGCAGCCAGGAAGGGGTGGCAGGCAAAAACATTCAGTACTTC. It specifies CASSQEGVAGKNIQYF.

There are many counts of this clonotype. V is TRBV10-3 and J is TRBJ2-1; weak D call: TRBD2 (5 bases). Trimming shortened V by 4 bases and J by 9 bases, and 10 bases separated the two germline ends. The CDR3 covers 12 residues. The germline V gene encodes CDR1 ENHRY and CDR2 SYGVKD. The CDR3 reads CAISGLASEQFF. Written as DNA, the CDR3 is TGTGCCATCAGTGGGCTAGCAAGTGAGCAGTTCTTC.

On this clonotype: This sequence may be a read error, since a much larger clone differs from it by one base. The chain has TRBV5-1 and TRBJ2-5; weak D call: TRBD2 (5 bases). The CDR3 consists of 15 residues. V lost 4 bases, J lost 11 bases, and 24 bases lay in between. Germline V gene sequence: CDR1 SGHRS, CDR2 YFSETQ. CDR3 amino acids: CASSLGVPTSYGQYF. Here the CDR3 DNA reads TGCGCCAGCAGCCTCGGGGTGCCCACTAGTTACGGGCAGTACTTC.

With regard to this clonotype: This may come from a read error, since a much larger clone is one base off. J is TRBJ2-3 and V is TRBV24-1; 9 nucleotides match TRBD1. The CDR3 is made up of 16 amino acids. Losses at the gene ends were 0 bases for V and 3 bases for J; bases not matched to a gene: 3. Per the germline V gene, CDR1 is KGHDR and CDR2 is SFDVKD. The CDR3 protein is CATSDLGTGRTDTQYF. DNA of the CDR3: TGTGCCACCAGTGATTTGGGGACAGGGAGGACAGATACGCAGTATTTT.

This chain joins TRBV20-1 and TRBJ1-1, with 7 nucleotides matching TRBD1. The CDR3 is made up of 16 amino acids. Germline-derived CDR1 and CDR2 are DFQATT and SNEGSKA (reference sequence). The V gene end was trimmed by 5 bases and the J gene end by 1 base; junction bases not matched to a gene: 13. The CDR3, as DNA: TGCAGTGCTCGGTACTTCCCTGGGACAGAGAACACTGAAGCTTTCTTT. This codes for CSARYFPGTENTEAFF.

The table lists this clonotype with many counts. The J gene is TRBJ2-3, the V gene TRBV18; D gene uncertain. The CDR3 extends over 17 amino acids. Germline CDR1 and CDR2: KGHSH and LQKENI. The V and J ends lost 5 bases and 2 bases respectively, with 20 bases between them. CDR3 nucleotide sequence: TGTGCCAGCTCATTCGTCGCGAAGACACAAACCACAGATACGCAGTATTTT. This translates into CASSFVAKTQTTDTQYF.

This clonotype was observed a handful of times. The chain uses TRBV11-2 and TRBJ2-6; D unclear. V dropped 5 bases and J dropped 6 bases, with 8 bases sitting between them. The CDR3 loop spans 13 amino acids. Germline CDR1 is SGHAT and CDR2 is FQNNGV. The CDR3, as DNA: TGTGCCAGCAGCCCTGGACCGGCCAACGTCCTGACTTTC. The encoded protein is CASSPGPANVLTF.

Many counts were recorded for this clonotype. The gene calls are TRBV6-2 or TRBV6-3 and TRBJ2-5; a weak D match, TRBD2 (7 bases). This CDR3 has 16 amino acids. The V gene's germline CDR1 is MNHEY and CDR2 SVGEGT. Deletions cut 0 bases from V and 3 bases from J, with 14 bases between. The CDR3, as DNA: TGTGCCAGCAGTTACTCGATAGGGGGGGTTGAAGAGACCCAGTACTTC. Amino acid sequence: CASSYSIGGVEETQYF.

The J gene is TRBJ2-3, the V gene TRBV20-1; tentatively, D is TRBD1 (6 bases). With 3 bases removed from V and 8 bases from J, the gap between germline ends came to 15 bases. The CDR3 is 13 amino acids. Germline CDR1 is DFQATT and CDR2 is SNEGSKA (reference sequence). The CDR3: CSASWGPSGTQYF. The CDR3 region has the DNA TGCAGTGCTAGCTGGGGGCCCTCGGGTACGCAGTATTTT.

The CDR3 DNA sequence: TGTGCCACCAGCAGAGGTCAGCGGGAGGGCCGCGACGAGCAGTACTTC. Its protein product is CATSRGQREGRDEQYF. This chain links TRBV15 with TRBJ2-4; 10 bases agree with TRBD2. Judging by the DNA end, TRBJ2-7 fits better; the J call may be wrong. There are 16 residues in the CDR3. CDR1 and CDR2 from the germline V gene are LNHNV and YYDKDF (reference sequence).

The V call is TRBV6-2 or TRBV6-3, the J call TRBJ2-7; possibly TRBD1 for D (6 bases). CDR1 is MNHEY, CDR2 SVGEGT, per germline. There are 16 residues in the CDR3. Trimming took 0 bases from V and 7 from J, leaving 19 bases between them. The CDR3 protein is CASSYSIQGPWREQYF. CDR3 nucleotides: TGTGCCAGCAGTTACTCAATACAGGGCCCCTGGCGAGAGCAGTACTTC.

The chain couples TRBV7-2 to TRBJ2-7, with a possible D match to TRBD2 (6 bases). The CDR3 is 12 amino acids. Trimming left V 5 bases short and J 5 bases short, with 10 bases between. Germline assignment: CDR1 SGHTA and CDR2 FQGNSA. The CDR3 protein is CASSVGEDEQYF. CDR3 DNA sequence: TGTGCCAGCAGCGTTGGGGAGGACGAGCAGTACTTC.